Listed below are T cell receptor beta chains from one sample, sequenced in a study of cytomegalovirus exposure and HLA in healthy donors. The assay was immunoSEQ multiplex PCR, and TCRdb's table has in-frame clones only and misses some. The top ten clones hold about 1% of a sample with 200,000 to 250,000 clones, 75% to 90% of them seen once. Sequenced input: PBMCs. The receptors were sampled from a woman aged 18-29 years in good health and CMV-seronegative. CDR3s include the opening cysteine and the closing phenylalanine or tryptophan. The order of the fields is CDR3 DNA, CDR3 protein, J gene, D gene, clone size, V gene. A D gene is named only where the DNA matches it firmly. Size tells how often a clone was seen (once, few, many) or the class of an expanded clone, and some rows leave it out.

CDR3 DNA: TGTGCCAGCAGCTTCTTCGCGTCCGCTGAAGCTTTCTTT
CDR3 protein: CASSFFASAEAFF
J gene: TRBJ1-1
D gene: .
clone size: few
V gene: TRBV13

CDR3 DNA: TGTGCCTGGAGTGTACAGGGGGTAGGCTATGGCTACACCTTC
CDR3 protein: CAWSVQGVGYGYTF
J gene: TRBJ1-2
D gene: TRBD1
clone size: .
V gene: TRBV30

CDR3 DNA: TGTGCCAGCAGCCGGGATAGCGGCGGGAATGAAAAACTGTTTTTT
CDR3 protein: CASSRDSGGNEKLFF
J gene: TRBJ1-4
D gene: .
clone size: .
V gene: TRBV6-1

CDR3 DNA: TGTGCCAGCAGTGAAGGTCGTGGGGGGGCAGCTAATGAAAAACTGTTTTTT
CDR3 protein: CASSEGRGGAANEKLFF
J gene: TRBJ1-4
D gene: .
clone size: .
V gene: TRBV6-1

CDR3 DNA: TGTGCCAGCAGCTTAACCGGGACAGGGGGGGAAGAGACCCAGTACTTC
CDR3 protein: CASSLTGTGGEETQYF
J gene: TRBJ2-5
D gene: TRBD1
clone size: .
V gene: TRBV7-3

CDR3 DNA: TGTGCCAGCAGCTTAGCGAACTTCACTCGGACTCTAAAAAGGTCCGAAGCTTTCTTT
CDR3 protein: CASSLANFTRTLKRSEAFF
J gene: TRBJ1-1
D gene: .
clone size: .
V gene: TRBV7-9

CDR3 DNA: TGTGCCAGCAGCTTGACTAGCCGGGGCACAGATACGCAGTATTTT
CDR3 protein: CASSLTSRGTDTQYF
J gene: TRBJ2-3
D gene: .
clone size: .
V gene: TRBV5-4

CDR3 DNA: TGTGCCAGCACCCCCCTGGGGGCAGGCCTGGGCTACACCTTC
CDR3 protein: CASTPLGAGLGYTF
J gene: TRBJ1-2
D gene: .
clone size: .
V gene: TRBV7-9

CDR3 DNA: TGTGCCAGCAGCTTTCCCAACAGGGGTGGGCGAATGGACACTGAAGCTTTCTTT
CDR3 protein: CASSFPNRGGRMDTEAFF
J gene: TRBJ1-1
D gene: TRBD1
clone size: .
V gene: TRBV5-6

CDR3 DNA: TGTGCCAGCAGCCTGAGACTAGCGGGAGCTGGAGAGACCCAGTACTTC
CDR3 protein: CASSLRLAGAGETQYF
J gene: TRBJ2-5
D gene: TRBD2
clone size: few
V gene: TRBV11-3

CDR3 DNA: TGTGCCAGCAGCCCCAGGGGCAAGCTCTCCTACAATGAGCAGTTCTTC
CDR3 protein: CASSPRGKLSYNEQFF
J gene: TRBJ2-1
D gene: .
clone size: .
V gene: TRBV13

CDR3 DNA: TGTGCTAGTGGTTTGGATTTGCTAGCGGGAGACACAGATACGCAGTATTTT
CDR3 protein: CASGLDLLAGDTDTQYF
J gene: TRBJ2-3
D gene: TRBD2
clone size: .
V gene: TRBV12-5

CDR3 DNA: TGCAGTGGTAGAGGGGGCGCTGAAGCTTTCTTT
CDR3 protein: CSGRGGAEAFF
J gene: TRBJ1-1
D gene: TRBD1
clone size: once
V gene: TRBV20-1

CDR3 DNA: TGTGCCAGCAGCCATCGACAGGGGACCCCCTCTGGCTACACCTTC
CDR3 protein: CASSHRQGTPSGYTF
J gene: TRBJ1-2
D gene: TRBD1
clone size: .
V gene: TRBV7-9

CDR3 DNA: TGTGCCAGCAGAAGGCAGGGGCAGAATGAAAAACTGTTTTTT
CDR3 protein: CASRRQGQNEKLFF
J gene: TRBJ1-4
D gene: .
clone size: .
V gene: TRBV6-5

CDR3 DNA: TGTGCCAGCAGCCCCCAATTAACAGCGGAGGAGCAGTACTTC
CDR3 protein: CASSPQLTAEEQYF
J gene: TRBJ2-7
D gene: .
clone size: .
V gene: TRBV7-2

CDR3 DNA: TGTGCCAGCAGCTCGACAGCCTACGAGCAGTACTTC
CDR3 protein: CASSSTAYEQYF
J gene: TRBJ2-7
D gene: .
clone size: once
V gene: TRBV7-9

CDR3 DNA: TGTGCCAGCAGTGACCGGGAGTACGAGCAGTACTTC
CDR3 protein: CASSDREYEQYF
J gene: TRBJ2-7
D gene: .
clone size: once
V gene: TRBV25-1

CDR3 DNA: TGCGCCAGCCGCCTGCCCGGACAGGGGATGAGTGGTTCCTACGAGCAGTACTTC
CDR3 protein: CASRLPGQGMSGSYEQYF
J gene: TRBJ2-7
D gene: TRBD1
clone size: .
V gene: TRBV5-1

CDR3 DNA: TGTGCCAGCAGCTTGGGACAGGTCTACGAGCAGTACTTC
CDR3 protein: CASSLGQVYEQYF
J gene: TRBJ2-7
D gene: .
clone size: once
V gene: TRBV5-6

CDR3 DNA: TGTGCCAGCAGCTTAGGGGGAGGTGGGCGTGAAAAACTGTTTTTT
CDR3 protein: CASSLGGGGREKLFF
J gene: TRBJ1-4
D gene: .
clone size: .
V gene: TRBV7-9

CDR3 DNA: TGTGCCAGCAGGAGGAGACAGGGGGTCTATGGCTACACCTTC
CDR3 protein: CASRRRQGVYGYTF
J gene: TRBJ1-2
D gene: TRBD1
clone size: .
V gene: TRBV27

CDR3 DNA: TGTGCAAGTCGGAGGGGCTTAGCGGGGCCCAATGGCAATCAGCCCCAGCATTTT
CDR3 protein: CASRRGLAGPNGNQPQHF
J gene: TRBJ1-5
D gene: .
clone size: .
V gene: TRBV12-2

CDR3 DNA: TGTGCCACCAGCGGATGGACAGGGAGCTCTGGAAACACCATATATTTT
CDR3 protein: CATSGWTGSSGNTIYF
J gene: TRBJ1-3
D gene: TRBD1
clone size: few
V gene: TRBV15

CDR3 DNA: TGTGCCAGCAGGCTAGCGGGGGGGTACGAGCAGTACTTC
CDR3 protein: CASRLAGGYEQYF
J gene: TRBJ2-7
D gene: TRBD2
clone size: .
V gene: TRBV7-2

CDR3 DNA: TGTGCCAGCAGCCAAGAGGTTCGGTCTGGAAACACCATATATTTT
CDR3 protein: CASSQEVRSGNTIYF
J gene: TRBJ1-3
D gene: .
clone size: .
V gene: TRBV4-2

CDR3 DNA: TGTGCCAGCAGCCCAAGCAGGAGTAAGGGGACCTACGAGCAGTACTTC
CDR3 protein: CASSPSRSKGTYEQYF
J gene: TRBJ2-7
D gene: .
clone size: .
V gene: TRBV11-2

CDR3 DNA: TGTGCCAGCTCATCGGGACAGGGAGGGGCTGAAGCTTTCTTT
CDR3 protein: CASSSGQGGAEAFF
J gene: TRBJ1-1
D gene: TRBD1
clone size: .
V gene: TRBV18

CDR3 DNA: TGCGCCAGCAGTGGGGTGGAAGGGGGCAAGTATGAGCAGTTCTTC
CDR3 protein: CASSGVEGGKYEQFF
J gene: TRBJ2-1
D gene: TRBD1
clone size: few
V gene: TRBV10-1

CDR3 DNA: TGCGCCAGCAGCTTGGAGGGATGGGGAGATAACAATTCACCCCTCCACTTT
CDR3 protein: CASSLEGWGDNNSPLHF
J gene: TRBJ1-6
D gene: .
clone size: once
V gene: TRBV5-1

CDR3 DNA: TGTGCCAGTAGTATAGACGTCGTGGGGAGACTAGCAATTAATGAGCAGTTCTTC
CDR3 protein: CASSIDVVGRLAINEQFF
J gene: TRBJ2-1
D gene: TRBD2
clone size: .
V gene: TRBV19

CDR3 DNA: TGTGCCAGCAGCGACAAAGACAGCTATGGCTACACCTTC
CDR3 protein: CASSDKDSYGYTF
J gene: TRBJ1-2
D gene: .
clone size: .
V gene: TRBV5-6

CDR3 DNA: TGTGCCAGCAGCTTAGAGGCGGCTGGAGAGCAGTTCTTC
CDR3 protein: CASSLEAAGEQFF
J gene: TRBJ2-1
D gene: .
clone size: .
V gene: TRBV7-2

CDR3 DNA: TGTGCCAGCAGCCTCGGGTCGTACTATGGCTACACCTTC
CDR3 protein: CASSLGSYYGYTF
J gene: TRBJ1-2
D gene: .
clone size: .
V gene: TRBV14

CDR3 DNA: TGCGCCAGCAGCTTTGGGACTAGCGCCACAGATACGCAGTATTTT
CDR3 protein: CASSFGTSATDTQYF
J gene: TRBJ2-3
D gene: TRBD2
clone size: .
V gene: TRBV7-2

CDR3 DNA: TGTGCCAGCAGTGCGGACAGGACCACAGATACGCAGTATTTT
CDR3 protein: CASSADRTTDTQYF
J gene: TRBJ2-3
D gene: TRBD1
clone size: .
V gene: TRBV2

CDR3 DNA: TGTGCCAGCAGCCCGGGACAGGGGGCAGTGGCAGATACGCAGTATTTT
CDR3 protein: CASSPGQGAVADTQYF
J gene: TRBJ2-3
D gene: TRBD1
clone size: .
V gene: TRBV11-3

CDR3 DNA: TGTGCCAGTACCGGGACAGGGGATTCACCCCTCCACTTT
CDR3 protein: CASTGTGDSPLHF
J gene: TRBJ1-6
D gene: TRBD1
clone size: .
V gene: TRBV19

CDR3 DNA: TGTGCCAGCAGCTTCGGGACAGGGGGCAGGGAGACCCAGTACTTC
CDR3 protein: CASSFGTGGRETQYF
J gene: TRBJ2-5
D gene: TRBD1
clone size: .
V gene: TRBV7-9

CDR3 DNA: TGTGCCAGCAGTTACTCGGGGAGAATGGGGGGCTACACCTTC
CDR3 protein: CASSYSGRMGGYTF
J gene: TRBJ1-2
D gene: .
clone size: .
V gene: TRBV6-5

CDR3 DNA: TGTGCCAGCAGTTTATCCCTAGCCAAAAACATTCAGTACTTC
CDR3 protein: CASSLSLAKNIQYF
J gene: TRBJ2-4
D gene: .
clone size: .
V gene: TRBV27

CDR3 DNA: TGTGCCAGCAGCCAATACGTGGAGGATAGCTCCTACGAGCAGTACTTC
CDR3 protein: CASSQYVEDSSYEQYF
J gene: TRBJ2-7
D gene: .
clone size: .
V gene: TRBV4-2

CDR3 DNA: TGTGCCAGCAGGATAGGACAGCTCTATGGCTGCACCTTC
CDR3 protein: CASRIGQLYGCTF
J gene: TRBJ1-2
D gene: .
clone size: .
V gene: TRBV7-9

CDR3 DNA: TGTGCCAGCACCCCACTAATCGACAGGGAAGGGGAAAAACTGTTTTTT
CDR3 protein: CASTPLIDREGEKLFF
J gene: TRBJ1-4
D gene: TRBD1
clone size: .
V gene: TRBV6-6

CDR3 DNA: TGCGCCAGCAGCTTGCCTCGACAGGGACAAGAGACCCAGTACTTC
CDR3 protein: CASSLPRQGQETQYF
J gene: TRBJ2-5
D gene: TRBD1
clone size: .
V gene: TRBV5-1

CDR3 DNA: TGTGCCAGCAGTTTGTCTTCCACCGGGGAGCTGTTTTTT
CDR3 protein: CASSLSSTGELFF
J gene: TRBJ2-2
D gene: .
clone size: .
V gene: TRBV6-9

CDR3 DNA: TGTGCCACCAGCAGACAGCCCGGGACTAGTCTTGGCGGGGAGCTGTTTTTT
CDR3 protein: CATSRQPGTSLGGELFF
J gene: TRBJ2-2
D gene: TRBD2
clone size: once
V gene: TRBV15

CDR3 DNA: TGTGCCAGCAGCCCGAGCCGACTAGCGGGAAATGGCGAGCAGTACTTC
CDR3 protein: CASSPSRLAGNGEQYF
J gene: TRBJ2-7
D gene: TRBD2
clone size: .
V gene: TRBV7-6

CDR3 DNA: TGTGCCAGCTCAATTAAAGGGAGTGAGCAGTACTTC
CDR3 protein: CASSIKGSEQYF
J gene: TRBJ2-5
D gene: .
clone size: .
V gene: TRBV18

CDR3 DNA: TGTGCCAGCAGTGTGACAGATTACAATGAGCAGTTCTTC
CDR3 protein: CASSVTDYNEQFF
J gene: TRBJ2-1
D gene: .
clone size: .
V gene: TRBV6-1